The 32 T cell receptor beta chains below come from one sample, sequenced in a study of cytomegalovirus exposure and HLA in healthy donors. The PCR made use of 60 Vbeta and 13 Jbeta primers. Only in-frame clones appear in the TCRdb table, and some are missing; sequencing was by immunoSEQ multiplex PCR. The profile shows more than 200,000 clones, about 80% of them singletons. Sequencing was carried out using PBMCs. The receptors were sampled from a male donor in good health and CMV-seronegative.

The chain is built from TRBV6-1 and TRBJ2-3; TRBD2 agrees at 8 bases. Germline CDR1 MNHNS, CDR2 SASEGT. Germline trimming cut 3 bases from V and 0 bases from J; bases unmatched to any gene: 11. This CDR3 comprises 18 residues. The CDR3 reads CASSDRPFGGASTDTQYF. The CDR3 DNA is TGTGCCAGCAGTGATCGACCCTTCGGGGGGGCTAGCACAGATACGCAGTATTTT.

This clone was counted a few times. V usage is TRBV18 and J usage is TRBJ1-1, with 7 bases identical to TRBD1. V shed 2 bases, J shed 4 bases, and the junction held 4 bases outside the gene matches. Germline CDR1 and CDR2: KGHSH and LQKENI. The length of the CDR3 is 14 residues. Written as DNA, the CDR3 is TGTGCCAGCTCACCAATGACAGGGAGCACTGAAGCTTTCTTT. Translation gives CASSPMTGSTEAFF.

This clone came up a few times. This rearrangement joins TRBV6-6 to TRBJ2-1, with D maybe TRBD1 (5 bases). This CDR3 is built from 14 residues. CDR1 is MNHNY, CDR2 SVGAGI, per germline (reference sequence). Trimming took 7 bases from V and 2 from J, leaving 12 bases between them. The CDR3 protein is CASKVAGPYNEQFF. The DNA for the CDR3 is TGTGCCAGCAAAGTAGCAGGGCCCTACAATGAGCAGTTCTTC.

This clone was picked up a small number of times. The chain carries TRBV7-3 and TRBJ2-2; 12 bases map to TRBD2. V trimming: 0 bases; J trimming: 0 bases; junction bases outside the gene matches: 5. This CDR3 spans 19 amino acids. CDR1 is SGHTA, CDR2 FQGTGA, per germline. The CDR3 DNA reads TGTGCCAGCAGCTTAACCGGACTAGCGGGGCACTCGAACACCGGGGAGCTGTTTTTT. Its protein product is CASSLTGLAGHSNTGELFF.

The chain couples TRBV6-1 to TRBJ2-1; 7 bases line up with TRBD1. This CDR3 is built from 15 residues. Germline V gene sequence: CDR1 MNHNS, CDR2 SASEGT. The V and J ends lost 1 base and 4 bases, in that order; junction bases with no gene match: 4. As DNA, the CDR3 is TGTGCCAGCAGTGAAGGGGGACAGCCTTACAATGAGCAGTTCTTC. Translation: CASSEGGQPYNEQFF.

This clone showed up just once. The V and J genes are TRBV28 and TRBJ1-1; D not certain. The CDR3 contains 14 residues. Germline V gene data show CDR1 as MDHEN and CDR2 as SYDVKM. Trimming removed 4 bases at V and 4 bases at J, with 13 bases between. The CDR3 protein is CASSSAPRGTEAFF. CDR3 nucleotide sequence: TGTGCCAGCAGTTCCGCCCCTCGGGGCACTGAAGCTTTCTTT.

This chain connects TRBV7-2 to TRBJ1-2; 10 bases align to TRBD1. J lost 5 bases, V lost 5 bases, and 5 bases had no gene match. The CDR3 length is 14 residues. CDR1 and CDR2 (germline): SGHTA, FQGNSA. DNA for the CDR3: TGTGCCAGCAGCCCGGACAGGGGGGGGTATGGCTACACCTTC. This sequence encodes CASSPDRGGYGYTF.

V is TRBV13 and J is TRBJ2-5, with D possibly being TRBD1 (7 bases). Between the trimmed V and J ends, which lost 2 bases and 4 bases, there was a span of 11 bases. Germline loops: CDR1 PRHDT, CDR2 FYEKMQ (reference sequence). CDR3 size: 14 residues. CDR3: CASSLRQGGETQYF. The CDR3 region has the DNA TGTGCCAGCAGCTTAAGGCAGGGGGGAGAGACCCAGTACTTC. Full variable domain (missing parts from reference TRBV13 and TRBJ2-5): AAGVIQSPRHLIKEKRETATLKCYPIPRHDTVYWYQQGPGQDPQFLISFYEKMQSDKGSIPDRFSAQQFSDYHSELNMSSLELGDSALYFCASSLRQGGETQYFGPGTRLLVL.

The rearrangement links TRBV9 to TRBJ1-1; possibly TRBD1 for D (5 bases). CDR1 SGDLS and CDR2 YYNGEE come from the germline V gene. Trimming cost V 4 bases and J 3 bases, with 10 bases left between them. The CDR3 is made up of 13 amino acids. For the CDR3, the DNA is TGTGCCAGCAGCTCCGTAGGGGACACTGAAGCTTTCTTT. This encodes CASSSVGDTEAFF.

V usage is TRBV5-6 and J usage is TRBJ2-5, with TRBD1 matching over 7 bases. CDR3 size: 16 residues. In germline, CDR1 is SGHDT, CDR2 YYEEEE. V shed 1 base and J 2 bases; nucleotides not matched to a gene: 8. The CDR3 DNA reads TGTGCCAGCAGCTTGAACAGGGGCCAGTTTCAAGAGACCCAGTACTTC. Amino acids: CASSLNRGQFQETQYF.

V usage is TRBV27 and J usage is TRBJ2-4; D is possibly TRBD1 (5 bases). Trimming took off 5 bases at V and 0 bases at J, with 23 bases between the two ends. This CDR3 contains 19 residues. CDR1 MNHEY and CDR2 SMNVEV come from the germline V gene (reference sequence). This CDR3 reads CASSPAGIEGPRAKNIQYF. In DNA form, the CDR3 reads TGTGCCAGCAGTCCAGCAGGGATCGAAGGTCCCAGAGCCAAAAACATTCAGTACTTC.

The chain combines TRBV5-1 with TRBJ1-4; TRBD1 agrees at 10 bases. CDR1 and CDR2 from the germline V gene are SGHRS and YFSETQ. The CDR3 is 15 residues long. V was pared by 1 base and J by 5 bases, with 2 bases of the junction left unmatched. The DNA for the CDR3 is TGCGCCAGCAGCTTGCAGGGACAGGGGAATGAAAAACTGTTTTTT. The encoded protein is CASSLQGQGNEKLFF. The whole variable domain, remainder taken from reference TRBV5-1 and TRBJ1-4, is KAGVTQTPRYLIKTRGQQVTLSCSPISGHRSVSWYQQTPGQGLQFLFEYFSETQRNKGNFPGRFSGRQFSNSRSEMNVSTLELGDSALYLCASSLQGQGNEKLFFGSGTQLSVL.

About this clone: An end of the junction does not agree with germline; a read error may underlie this. The rearrangement uses TRBV7-9 and TRBJ2-1, with D uncertain. The germline CDR1 and CDR2 sequences are SEHNR and FQNEAQ (reference sequence). CDR3 length: 10 residues. CDR3 in DNA: TGTTCCAGCAGCCTTAGTGAGCAGTTCTTC. Translated: CSSSLSEQFF. The full variable domain, rest sourced from reference TRBV7-9 and TRBJ2-1, is DTGVSQNPRHKITKRGQNVTFRCDPISEHNRLYWYRQTLGQGPEFLTYFQNEAQLEKSRLLSDRFSAERPKGSFSTLEIQRTEQGDSAMYLCSSSLSEQFFGPGTRLTVL.

The CDR3 nucleotides read TGTGCCAGCAGCCTCCTCGGGGGAGGTCTGCCCGAGCAGTACTTC. Translation: CASSLLGGGLPEQYF. The V and J genes are TRBV7-8 and TRBJ2-7; D possibly corresponds to TRBD2 (6 bases). The V gene's germline CDR1 is SGHVS and CDR2 FQNEAQ. CDR3 length: 15 residues. Between the trimmed V and J ends, which lost 5 bases and 6 bases, there was a span of 20 bases. The variable domain in full, with the rest retrieved from reference TRBV7-8 and TRBJ2-7, is GAGVSQSPRYKVAKRGQDVALRCDPISGHVSLFWYQQALGQGPEFLTYFQNEAQLDKSGLPSDRFFAERPEGSVSTLKIQRTQQEDSAVYLCASSLLGGGLPEQYFGPGTRLTVT.

V gene TRBV7-2 combines with J gene TRBJ2-7, with D possibly matching TRBD1 (8 bases). The CDR3 totals 19 residues. Germline V lookup: CDR1 SGHTA, CDR2 FQGNSA. V was trimmed by 5 bases and J by 2 bases, leaving 28 bases between them. The CDR3 region has the DNA TGTGCCAGCAGCCAGCGGGCTGGGACAGGCTTGGGACTACCCTACGAGCAGTACTTC. Its translation: CASSQRAGTGLGLPYEQYF.

The chain has TRBV11-2 and TRBJ2-5; D is possibly TRBD1 (5 bases). V was shortened by 4 bases and J by 4 bases, with 10 bases between the two germline ends. Germline V gives CDR1 SGHAT, CDR2 FQNNGV. This CDR3 is 13 amino acids long. CDR3 sequence reads: CASSSRRAETQYF. The CDR3 DNA is TGTGCCAGCAGCTCTCGCAGGGCAGAGACCCAGTACTTC.

This sequence joins TRBV7-2 and TRBJ1-2; maybe TRBD1 (6 bases). Germline V gene lookup returns CDR1 SGHTA and CDR2 FQGNSA. V was pared by 3 bases and J by 4 bases, with 12 bases between. The CDR3 sequence is 14 residues long. CDR3 amino acids: CASSFPRGFYGYTF. The CDR3 DNA reads as TGTGCCAGCAGCTTCCCGAGGGGGTTCTATGGCTACACCTTC.

The CDR3: CASSSPGQGSYEQYF. DNA for the CDR3: TGTGCCAGCAGCTCACCGGGACAGGGGAGCTACGAGCAGTACTTC. The gene calls are TRBV5-4 and TRBJ2-7; TRBD1 matches 10 bases. Germline loops: CDR1 SGHNT, CDR2 YYREEE (reference sequence). CDR3 length: 15 residues. V lost 3 bases to trimming and J lost 3 bases; unmatched junction nucleotides: 6.

The chain has TRBV7-9 and TRBJ1-5, with TRBD1 matching 7 bases. Germline V gene sequence: CDR1 SEHNR, CDR2 FQNEAQ (reference sequence). The CDR3 has 15 residues. V dropped 4 bases and J dropped 7; count of bases not matched to a gene: 10. CDR3 in DNA: TGTGCCAGCAGCTCTAACGGACAGGAAGGGCAGCCCCAGCATTTT. Translating it yields CASSSNGQEGQPQHF.

The chain combines TRBV19 with TRBJ2-1; 10 bases fit TRBD2. Per germline, CDR1 LNHDA and CDR2 SQIVND (reference sequence). The CDR3 covers 15 residues. Unmatched junction bases numbered 10, after V lost 4 bases and J lost 10 bases. The CDR3 DNA is TGTGCCAGTAGTACCGGAGCGGGGGGGCCTCGGGAGCAGTTCTTC. It is translated as CASSTGAGGPREQFF. The full variable domain, with the rest looked up from reference TRBV19 and TRBJ2-1, is DGGITQSPKYLFRKEGQNVTLSCEQNLNHDAMYWYRQDPGQGLRLIYYSQIVNDFQKGDIAEGYSVSREKKESFPLTVTSAQKNPTAFYLCASSTGAGGPREQFFGPGTRLTVL.

The gene calls are TRBV5-8 and TRBJ1-6, with D perhaps TRBD1 (6 bases). This CDR3 comprises 15 residues. The germline V and J ends were trimmed by 5 bases and 2 bases, with 11 bases remaining between them. The germline V gene has CDR1 SGHTS and CDR2 YDEGEE. CDR3 in amino acids: CASRAGQTYNSPLHF. The DNA for the CDR3 is TGTGCCAGCAGAGCCGGACAGACCTATAATTCACCCCTCCACTTT.

The V and J genes are TRBV18 and TRBJ2-7; 10 nucleotides align to TRBD2. This CDR3 is built from 16 residues. J gave up 6 bases and V 1 base, and 9 bases lay outside the gene matches. Germline loops: CDR1 KGHSH, CDR2 LQKENI. The CDR3 DNA is TGTGCCAGCTCACCACGTCCGGGACTAGCGCACGTCGAGCAGTACTTC. It translates to CASSPRPGLAHVEQYF.

This clone was recorded once. CDR3 loop: CASSMKSAPSRSGANVLTF. The CDR3 DNA reads as TGTGCCAGTAGTATGAAGTCCGCTCCATCTAGATCTGGGGCCAACGTCCTGACTTTC. The chain combines TRBV19 with TRBJ2-6, with no clear D. The CDR3 loop spans 19 amino acids. Germline V gene sequence: CDR1 LNHDA, CDR2 SQIVND (reference sequence). V gave up 3 bases and J gave up 1 base, with 19 bases separating them. Full variable domain (missing parts from reference TRBV19 and TRBJ2-6): DGGITQSPKYLFRKEGQNVTLSCEQNLNHDAMYWYRQDPGQGLRLIYYSQIVNDFQKGDIAEGYSVSREKKESFPLTVTSAQKNPTAFYLCASSMKSAPSRSGANVLTFGAGSRLTVL.

The chain links TRBV7-9 to TRBJ1-3; 9 nucleotides agree with TRBD1. Germline V CDR1 and CDR2: SEHNR, FQNEAQ (reference sequence). Unmatched junction bases numbered 13, after V lost 6 bases and J lost 7 bases. This CDR3 has 16 residues. CDR3 DNA: TGTGCCAGCAGTTTTTCGTCCGGGACAGGGTTTAACACCATATATTTT. Amino acids: CASSFSSGTGFNTIYF.

The rearrangement joins TRBV7-9 to TRBJ1-4, with 7 bases aligning to TRBD1. Germline values: CDR1 SEHNR, CDR2 FQNEAQ (reference sequence). J lost 8 bases, V lost 4 bases, and 13 bases had no gene match. The CDR3 runs 16 residues. The DNA of the CDR3 is TGTGCCAGCAGCTCCCCTAGACAGGGTGGAAGCGAAAAACTGTTTTTT. Amino acids: CASSSPRQGGSEKLFF.

The chain uses TRBV10-1 and TRBJ1-1; D gene unclear. The CDR3 has 15 residues. Germline V gene data show CDR1 as WNHNN and CDR2 as SYGVQD (reference sequence). Between the trimmed V and J ends, which lost 1 base and 1 base, there was a span of 10 bases. The CDR3 DNA is TGCGCCAGCAGTGAGTGGAGTCAGCAGAACACTGAAGCTTTCTTT. Encoded protein: CASSEWSQQNTEAFF.

This chain uses TRBV6-5 with TRBJ2-2; TRBD1 is a possible D gene (6 bases). V dropped 0 bases and J dropped 7 bases, with 12 bases sitting between them. The CDR3 contains 15 residues. Germline V gives CDR1 MNHEY, CDR2 SVGAGI. CDR3 sequence (DNA): TGTGCCAGCAGTTACTCGATGAGGGACATCGGGGAGCTGTTTTTT. This codes for CASSYSMRDIGELFF.

V and J are TRBV27 and TRBJ2-2; tentative D call: TRBD2 (6 bases). There are 15 residues in the CDR3. Between the trimmed V and J ends, which lost 5 bases and 6 bases, there was a span of 16 bases. Germline values: CDR1 MNHEY, CDR2 SMNVEV (reference sequence). The CDR3 nucleotides read TGTGCCAGCAGTGGCCGGGACTCCCCCCCCGGGGAGCTGTTTTTT. Its protein product is CASSGRDSPPGELFF.

The chain has TRBV19 and TRBJ2-6; D is possibly TRBD2 (6 bases). This CDR3 comprises 17 residues. Germline V gives CDR1 LNHDA, CDR2 SQIVND (reference sequence). Trimming removed 1 base from V and 2 bases from J, with 12 bases in between. The CDR3 sequence: CASSIVLTGAGANVLTF. The DNA for the CDR3 is TGTGCCAGTAGTATAGTCCTAACGGGGGCTGGGGCCAACGTCCTGACTTTC.

V gene TRBV18 combines with J gene TRBJ2-7; a weak D match, TRBD2 (6 bases). The ends were cut back, 0 bases at V and 3 bases at J, with 21 bases in the middle. The germline CDR1 and CDR2 sequences are KGHSH and LQKENI. The CDR3 totals 18 residues. The CDR3 coding sequence is TGTGCCAGCTCACCACCGTGGAGGCGTCGGCAGGGAGGCTACGAGCAGTACTTC. Translation gives CASSPPWRRRQGGYEQYF.

The rearrangement uses TRBV5-4 and TRBJ2-5, with a possible D match to TRBD2 (5 bases). Germline CDR1 reads SGHNT; CDR2 reads YYREEE (reference sequence). This CDR3 region has 17 residues. Trimming cost V 2 bases and J 2 bases, with 19 bases left between them. CDR3 DNA: TGTGCCAGCAGCTTTCCGCCACCGGGGTCGGGGCAAGAGACCCAGTACTTC. Translation gives CASSFPPPGSGQETQYF.

This clone has just one count. The chain is built from TRBV6-5 and TRBJ2-5, with 10 bases lining up with TRBD1. Germline assignment: CDR1 MNHEY and CDR2 SVGAGI. V was clipped by 2 bases and J by 4 bases; unmatched bases: 7. The CDR3 contains 16 residues. The CDR3 DNA is TGTGCCAGCAGTTACGGGACAGGGGAGGGGGCAGAGACCCAGTACTTC. Residues: CASSYGTGEGAETQYF.